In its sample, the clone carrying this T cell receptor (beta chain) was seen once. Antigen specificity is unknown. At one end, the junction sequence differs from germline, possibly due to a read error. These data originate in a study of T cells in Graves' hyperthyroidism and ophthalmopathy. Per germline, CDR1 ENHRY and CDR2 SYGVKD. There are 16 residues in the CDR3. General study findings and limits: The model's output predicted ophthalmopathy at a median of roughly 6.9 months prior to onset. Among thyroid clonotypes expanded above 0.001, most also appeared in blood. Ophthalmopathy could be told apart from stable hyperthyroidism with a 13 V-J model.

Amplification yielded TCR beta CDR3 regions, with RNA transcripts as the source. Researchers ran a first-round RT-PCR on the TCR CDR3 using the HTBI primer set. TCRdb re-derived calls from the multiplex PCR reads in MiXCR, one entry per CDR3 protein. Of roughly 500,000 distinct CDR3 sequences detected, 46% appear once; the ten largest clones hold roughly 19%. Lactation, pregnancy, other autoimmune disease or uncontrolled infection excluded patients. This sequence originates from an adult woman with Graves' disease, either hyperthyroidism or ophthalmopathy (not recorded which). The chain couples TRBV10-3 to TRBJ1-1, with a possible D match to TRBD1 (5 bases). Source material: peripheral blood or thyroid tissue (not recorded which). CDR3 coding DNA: TGTGCCAGCAGTTGGGGACGGAGGGGAGGAGACACTGAAGCTTTCTTT. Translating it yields CASSWGRRGGDTEAFF.